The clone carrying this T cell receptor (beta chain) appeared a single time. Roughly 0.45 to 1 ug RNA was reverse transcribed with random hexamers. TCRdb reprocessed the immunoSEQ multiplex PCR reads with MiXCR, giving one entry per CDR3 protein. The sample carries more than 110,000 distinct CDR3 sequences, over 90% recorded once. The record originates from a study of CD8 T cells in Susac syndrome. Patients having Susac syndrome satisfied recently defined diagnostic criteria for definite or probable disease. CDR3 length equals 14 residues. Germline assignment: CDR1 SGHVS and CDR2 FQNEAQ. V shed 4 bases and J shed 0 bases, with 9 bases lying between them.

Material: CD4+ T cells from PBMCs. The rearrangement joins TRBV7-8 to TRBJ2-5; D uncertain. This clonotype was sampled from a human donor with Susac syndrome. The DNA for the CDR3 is TGTGCCAGCAGCTCCCTGGACCACCAAGAGACCCAGTACTTC. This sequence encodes CASSSLDHQETQYF.